These 8 T cell receptor beta chains were all obtained from the same sample, sequenced in a study of T-cell memory formation after mild COVID-19. TCRdb processed the 5' RACE reads anew with MiXCR; each CDR3 protein has one entry. The sample contains about 90,000 distinct CDR3 sequences, about 13% of which appear only once. Sequenced input: PBMCs or a T cell subset sorted from them (not recorded which). The origin of the receptors is an adult woman who had mild COVID-19 (a few samples of this study predate the infection). Cell type and time point are not known.

This clonotype turned up a few times. The rearrangement joins TRBV3-1 to TRBJ2-7; D is undetermined. Per the germline V gene, CDR1 is LGHDT and CDR2 is YNNKEL (reference sequence). Trimming cost V 4 bases and J 3 bases, with 13 bases left between them. This CDR3 region has 14 residues. CDR3 nucleotides: TGTGCCAGCAGCCTGTCTGTAGTCTACTACGAGCAGTACTTC. Encoded protein: CASSLSVVYYEQYF.

The chain has TRBV2 and TRBJ2-7, with unresolved D. Germline loops: CDR1 SNHLY, CDR2 FYNNEI. This CDR3 has 14 amino acids. The V end was cut by 6 bases, the J end by 0 bases, with 12 bases between. CDR3 coding DNA: TGTGCCAGCAGCGCTAGTCCTTCCTCCTACGAGCAGTACTTC. Encoded protein: CASSASPSSYEQYF.

Remarks on this clonotype: An end of the junction differs from the germline gene, which may be a read error. The V and J genes are TRBV27 and TRBJ2-3, with TRBD2 identical over 11 bases. Germline loops: CDR1 MNHEY, CDR2 SMNVEV (reference sequence). The length of the CDR3 is 14 residues. DNA for the CDR3: TGTGCCAGCAGCCTTAGCGGGAGGGCAGATACGAAGTATTTT. Its protein product is CASSLSGRADTKYF.

There are a few counts of this clonotype. V and J are TRBV2 and TRBJ2-6; D is undetermined. Trimming took 1 base from V and 0 from J, leaving 13 bases between them. Per germline, CDR1 SNHLY and CDR2 FYNNEI. The CDR3 extends over 18 amino acids. The CDR3 is CASSEGLVRVSGANVLTF. In DNA, the CDR3 is TGTGCCAGCAGTGAAGGTCTTGTAAGGGTCTCTGGGGCCAACGTCCTGACTTTC.

V usage is TRBV5-5 and J usage is TRBJ2-2; weak D call: TRBD1 (5 bases). The germline V and J ends were trimmed by 1 base and 3 bases, with 13 bases remaining between them. Germline CDR1 reads SGHKS; CDR2 reads YYEKEE (reference sequence). This CDR3 comprises 16 residues. The CDR3 reads CASSLLVTAYTGELFF. The CDR3 region has the DNA TGTGCCAGCAGCTTGTTGGTGACAGCCTACACCGGGGAGCTGTTTTTT.

This clonotype was observed a few times. The gene calls are TRBV5-1 and TRBJ2-7, with D possibly TRBD2 on 6 matching bases. Trimming removed 7 bases at V and 4 bases at J, with 24 bases between. The germline V gene encodes CDR1 SGHRS and CDR2 YFSETQ. This CDR3 contains 16 residues. DNA of the CDR3: TGCGCCAGCGGACTGGGAGGTTTGGAGGCGGGTTACGAGCAGTACTTC. Its protein is CASGLGGLEAGYEQYF.

V is TRBV24-1 and J is TRBJ1-1, with D unclear. CDR3 size: 14 residues. Germline assignment: CDR1 KGHDR and CDR2 SFDVKD. Trimming cost V 2 bases and J 0 bases, with 6 bases left between them. CDR3 loop: CATSDSRLNTEAFF. The CDR3, as DNA: TGTGCCACCAGTGATTCTCGATTGAACACTGAAGCTTTCTTT.

V is TRBV6-5 and J is TRBJ2-7; 9 bases are shared with TRBD1. The CDR3 runs 15 residues. CDR1 and CDR2 from the germline V gene are MNHEY and SVGAGI. V dropped 3 bases and J dropped 3; count of bases not matched to a gene: 6. For the CDR3, the DNA is TGTGCCAGCAGTTATCTACAGGGGGCTGACTACGAGCAGTACTTC. This codes for CASSYLQGADYEQYF.